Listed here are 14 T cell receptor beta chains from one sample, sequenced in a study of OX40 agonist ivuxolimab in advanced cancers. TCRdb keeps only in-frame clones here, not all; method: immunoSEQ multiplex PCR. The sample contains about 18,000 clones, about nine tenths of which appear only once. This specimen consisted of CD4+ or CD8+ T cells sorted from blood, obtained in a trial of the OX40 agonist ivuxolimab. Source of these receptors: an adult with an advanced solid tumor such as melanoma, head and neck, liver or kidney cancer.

CDR3 loop: CASSPLISGNHEQFF. In nucleotides, the CDR3 is TGTGCCAGCAGTCCCTTGATTAGCGGGAATCATGAGCAGTTCTTC. This rearrangement joins TRBV27 to TRBJ2-1, with TRBD2 matching over 8 bases. V gave up 5 bases and J gave up 8 bases; unmatched junction bases: 11. Looked up from germline, CDR1 is MNHEY and CDR2 is SMNVEV (reference sequence). The CDR3 runs to 15 residues.

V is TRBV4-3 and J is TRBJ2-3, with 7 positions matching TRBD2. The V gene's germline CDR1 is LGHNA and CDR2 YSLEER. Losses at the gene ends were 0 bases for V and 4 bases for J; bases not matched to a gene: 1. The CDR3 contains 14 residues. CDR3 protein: CASSQDRGADTQYF. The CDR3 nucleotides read TGCGCCAGCAGCCAAGATCGGGGGGCAGATACGCAGTATTTT.

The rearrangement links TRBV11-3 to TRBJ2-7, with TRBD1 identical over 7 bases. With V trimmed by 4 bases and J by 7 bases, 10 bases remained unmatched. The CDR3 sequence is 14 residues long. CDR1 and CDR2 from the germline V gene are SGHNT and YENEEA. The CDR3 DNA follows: TGTGCCAGCAGCTACGGGACAGCGTCGGGAGAGCAGTACTTC. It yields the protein CASSYGTASGEQYF.

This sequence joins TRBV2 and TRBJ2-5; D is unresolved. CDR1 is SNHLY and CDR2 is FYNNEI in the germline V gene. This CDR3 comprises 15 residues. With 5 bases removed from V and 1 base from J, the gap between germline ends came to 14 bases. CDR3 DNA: TGTGCCAGCAGTACTGACGTGGGCAGCCAAGAGACCCAGTACTTC. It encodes CASSTDVGSQETQYF.

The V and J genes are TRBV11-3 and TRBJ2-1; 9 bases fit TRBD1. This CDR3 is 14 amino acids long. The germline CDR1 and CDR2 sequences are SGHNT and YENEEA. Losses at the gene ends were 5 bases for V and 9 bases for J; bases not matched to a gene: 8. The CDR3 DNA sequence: TGTGCCAGCAGCCCCCCGACAGGGGGGGTTGAGCAGTTCTTC. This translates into CASSPPTGGVEQFF. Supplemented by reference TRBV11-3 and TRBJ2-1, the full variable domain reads EAGVVQSPRYKIIEKKQPVAFWCNPISGHNTLYWYLQNLGQGPELLIRYENEEAVDDSQLPKDRFSAERLKGVDSTLKIQPAELGDSAVYLCASSPPTGGVEQFFGPGTRLTVL.

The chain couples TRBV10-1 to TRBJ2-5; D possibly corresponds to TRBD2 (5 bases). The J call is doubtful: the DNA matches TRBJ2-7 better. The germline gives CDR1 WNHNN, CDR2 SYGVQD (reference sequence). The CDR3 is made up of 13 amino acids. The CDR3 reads CASSAGTAGEQYF. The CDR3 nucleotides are TGCGCCAGCAGCGCTGGAACCGCGGGCGAGCAGTACTTC.

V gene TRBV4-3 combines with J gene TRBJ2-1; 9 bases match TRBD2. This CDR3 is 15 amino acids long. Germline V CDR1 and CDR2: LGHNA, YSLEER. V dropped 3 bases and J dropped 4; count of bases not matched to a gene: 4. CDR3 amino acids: CASSHRLAEYNEQFF. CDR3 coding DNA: TGCGCCAGCAGCCACAGACTAGCGGAGTACAATGAGCAGTTCTTC.

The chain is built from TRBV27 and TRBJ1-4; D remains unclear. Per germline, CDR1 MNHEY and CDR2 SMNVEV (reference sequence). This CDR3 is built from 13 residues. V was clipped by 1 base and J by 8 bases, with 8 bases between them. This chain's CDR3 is CASSLYGEEKLFF. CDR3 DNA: TGTGCCAGCAGTTTATACGGGGAAGAAAAACTGTTTTTT.

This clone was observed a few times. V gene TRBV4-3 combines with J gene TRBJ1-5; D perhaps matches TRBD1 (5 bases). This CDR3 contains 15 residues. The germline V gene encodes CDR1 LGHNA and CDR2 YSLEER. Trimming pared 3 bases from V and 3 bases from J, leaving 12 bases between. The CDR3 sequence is CASSQDRGPNQPQHF. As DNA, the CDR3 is TGCGCCAGCAGCCAGGACCGGGGCCCCAATCAGCCCCAGCATTTT.

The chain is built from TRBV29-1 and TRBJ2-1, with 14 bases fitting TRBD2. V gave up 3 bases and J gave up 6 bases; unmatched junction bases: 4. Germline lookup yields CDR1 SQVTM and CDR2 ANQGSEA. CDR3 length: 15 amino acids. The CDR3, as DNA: TGCAGCGTTGAGACTAGCGGGAGGGCCTCCAATGAGCAGTTCTTC. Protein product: CSVETSGRASNEQFF.

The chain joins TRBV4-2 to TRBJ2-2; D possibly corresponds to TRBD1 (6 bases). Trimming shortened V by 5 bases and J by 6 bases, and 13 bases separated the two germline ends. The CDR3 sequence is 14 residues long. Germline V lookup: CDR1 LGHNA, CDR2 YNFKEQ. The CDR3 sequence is CASSSTTGSGELFF. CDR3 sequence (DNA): TGTGCCAGCAGCTCGACTACAGGGTCCGGGGAGCTGTTTTTT.

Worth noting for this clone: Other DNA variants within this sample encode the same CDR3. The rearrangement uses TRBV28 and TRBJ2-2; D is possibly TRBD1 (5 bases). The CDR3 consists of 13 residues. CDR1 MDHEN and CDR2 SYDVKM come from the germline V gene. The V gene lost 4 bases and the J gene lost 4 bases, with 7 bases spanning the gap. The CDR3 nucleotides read TGTGCCAGCAGTTATAGGGGCACCGGGGAGCTGTTTTTT. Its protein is CASSYRGTGELFF.

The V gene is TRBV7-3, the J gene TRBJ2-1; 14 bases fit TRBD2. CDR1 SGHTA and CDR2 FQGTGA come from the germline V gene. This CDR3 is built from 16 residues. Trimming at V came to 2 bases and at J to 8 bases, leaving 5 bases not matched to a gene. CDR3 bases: TGTGCCAGCAGCTTAGGACTAGCGGGAGGATATGATGAGCAGTTCTTC. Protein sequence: CASSLGLAGGYDEQFF.

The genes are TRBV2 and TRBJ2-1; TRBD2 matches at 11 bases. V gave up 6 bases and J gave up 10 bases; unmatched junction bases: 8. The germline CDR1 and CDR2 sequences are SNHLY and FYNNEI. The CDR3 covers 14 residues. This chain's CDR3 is CASSSLAGGREQFF. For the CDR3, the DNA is TGTGCCAGCAGCTCGCTAGCGGGAGGTAGGGAGCAGTTCTTC.